The 30 T cell receptor beta chains given below trace back to one sample, sequenced in a study of regulatory T cells in long-lasting Graves disease. Indicated time point: newly diagnosed GD, antithyroid drugs for less than 3 months. There was RNA extracted from PBMCs, and the TCR library was made from it. Construction of the TCR beta libraries employed iRepertoire HTBI primers in conjunction with Arm-PCR of CDR3 regions. TCRdb reprocessed the multiplex PCR reads via MiXCR and lists one record per CDR3 protein. This sample carries about 540,000 distinct CDR3 sequences, around an eighth of them seen once, and the ten largest clones take roughly 9.7%. The same data also contributed to another study, on T cells in Graves' hyperthyroidism and ophthalmopathy.

The starting material was peripheral blood mononuclear cells (PBMCs), obtained at new diagnosis, from a patient treated with antithyroid drugs. These receptor sequences come from a man aged 25-40 years with Graves disease.

This clonotype was detected a few times. The chain joins TRBV13 to TRBJ2-7, with D perhaps TRBD1 (5 bases). The germline gives CDR1 PRHDT, CDR2 FYEKMQ (reference sequence). The CDR3 consists of 16 residues. The V gene lost 2 bases and the J gene lost 3 bases, with 17 bases spanning the gap. The CDR3 reads CASSLSVGVPGYEQYF. The CDR3 region has the DNA TGTGCCAGCAGCTTATCAGTAGGGGTCCCTGGCTACGAGCAGTACTTC.

This clonotype has at least ten counts. CDR3 residues: CSARALGQGYGYTF. The CDR3 coding sequence is TGCAGTGCTAGAGCCCTCGGACAGGGCTATGGCTACACCTTC. This chain connects TRBV20-1 to TRBJ1-2; 8 bases are a match to TRBD1. This CDR3 is 14 amino acids long. Germline values: CDR1 DFQATT, CDR2 SNEGSKA (reference sequence). V was clipped by 1 base and J by 4 bases; unmatched bases: 5.

At least ten counts were recorded for this clonotype. The chain carries TRBV12-3 or TRBV12-4 and TRBJ1-1, with unresolved D. This CDR3 contains 13 residues. Trimming stripped 4 bases from V and 1 base from J, with 7 bases between. The CDR3: CASSYPENTEAFF. The DNA for the CDR3 is TGTGCCAGCAGTTATCCGGAGAACACTGAAGCTTTCTTT.

This clonotype was detected ten times or more. V is TRBV6-9 and J is TRBJ2-1, with D unresolved. CDR3 size: 13 residues. V gave up 3 bases and J gave up 7 bases, with 10 bases separating them. The V gene's germline CDR1 is MNHGY and CDR2 SVAAGI. The CDR3 DNA reads TGTGCCAGCAGTTACGAGCCTCTTAATGAGCAGTTCTTC. Protein: CASSYEPLNEQFF.

This clonotype showed up many times. V and J are TRBV7-9 and TRBJ1-5; D not resolved. CDR1 is SEHNR, CDR2 FQNEAQ, per germline (reference sequence). The ends were cut back, 2 bases at V and 1 base at J, with 9 bases in the middle. This CDR3 spans 15 amino acids. The CDR3: CASSLPGPSNQPQHF. In nucleotides, the CDR3 is TGTGCCAGCAGCTTACCCGGCCCCAGCAATCAGCCCCAGCATTTT.

The V gene is TRBV4-2, the J gene TRBJ2-3; 13 nucleotides agree with TRBD2. The V and J ends lost 4 bases and 4 bases, in that order; junction bases with no gene match: 8. The CDR3 sequence is 17 residues long. Germline V lookup: CDR1 LGHNA, CDR2 YNFKEQ. The CDR3: CASSPVGLAGAPDTQYF. The CDR3 region has the DNA TGTGCCAGCAGCCCTGTCGGACTAGCGGGAGCCCCAGATACGCAGTATTTT.

V and J are TRBV15 and TRBJ1-2, with a weak D call TRBD1 (5 bases). Germline V CDR1 and CDR2: LNHNV, YYDKDF (reference sequence). The CDR3 totals 15 residues. Trimming took 1 base from V and 10 from J, leaving 19 bases between them. The CDR3 loop reads CATSRGGRGWLDYTF. DNA for the CDR3: TGTGCCACCAGCAGAGGGGGGAGGGGATGGCTAGACTACACCTTC.

The chain uses TRBV12-3 or TRBV12-4 and TRBJ2-7, with D possibly TRBD1 on 7 matching bases. The ends were cut back, 5 bases at V and 6 bases at J, with 14 bases in the middle. This CDR3 is 13 amino acids long. The CDR3 sequence is CASSGGQGVEQYF. In DNA form, the CDR3 reads TGTGCCAGCAGTGGGGGGCAGGGGGTCGAGCAGTACTTC.

This clonotype was recorded at least ten times. V usage is TRBV20-1 and J usage is TRBJ1-1, with no clear D. The CDR3 is made up of 12 amino acids. Germline V CDR1 and CDR2: DFQATT, SNEGSKA (reference sequence). V was pared by 4 bases and J by 5 bases, with 11 bases between. The CDR3 DNA reads as TGCAGTGCTAATGGCGGTTGGACTGAAGCTTTCTTT. This gives the protein CSANGGWTEAFF.

This clonotype came up a few times. The rearrangement joins TRBV6-5 to TRBJ1-5; maybe TRBD1 (5 bases). V shed 0 bases and J shed 5 bases, with 26 bases lying between them. Germline-derived CDR1 and CDR2 are MNHEY and SVGAGI. This CDR3 is built from 20 residues. CDR3 protein: CASSYSLRPLGGYHDQPQHF. CDR3 coding DNA: TGTGCCAGCAGTTACTCTCTCCGCCCCCTTGGGGGGTATCATGATCAGCCCCAGCATTTT.

This clonotype has a count of ten or more. This chain uses TRBV2 with TRBJ1-1, with TRBD1 identical over 9 bases. V shed 6 bases and J 1 base; nucleotides not matched to a gene: 3. CDR3 length: 14 amino acids. Germline loops: CDR1 SNHLY, CDR2 FYNNEI. The CDR3 DNA reads as TGTGCCAGCAGCCAGGGACAGGGGAACACTGAAGCTTTCTTT. Translated: CASSQGQGNTEAFF.

This clonotype was found many times. The chain is built from TRBV2 and TRBJ2-1; 16 bases are shared with TRBD2. CDR3 length equals 15 residues. The V segment lost 7 bases and the J segment 9 bases; nucleotides outside the gene matches: 6. CDR1 and CDR2 from the germline V gene are SNHLY and FYNNEI. CDR3 DNA sequence: TGTGCCAGCACTCCGGGACTAGCGGGAGGGGGTGAGCAGTTCTTC. This encodes CASTPGLAGGGEQFF. Variable domain in full (rest from reference TRBV2 and TRBJ2-1): EPEVTQTPSHQVTQMGQEVILRCVPISNHLYFYWYRQILGQKVEFLVSFYNNEISEKSEIFDDQFSVERPDGSNFTLKIRSTKLEDSAMYFCASTPGLAGGGEQFFGPGTRLTVL.

This clonotype was seen only a few times. This CDR3 reads CAWSVKQTGELFF. For the CDR3, the DNA is TGTGCCTGGAGTGTAAAACAGACCGGGGAGCTGTTTTTT. The chain is built from TRBV30 and TRBJ2-2; D ambiguous. Germline assignment: CDR1 GTSNPN and CDR2 SVGIG (reference sequence). Trimming pared 0 bases from V and 5 bases from J, leaving 7 bases between. The length of the CDR3 is 13 residues.

This clonotype was picked up many times. A read error may account for a junction end that differs from germline. The J gene is TRBJ2-2, the V gene TRBV2, with 7 bases that match TRBD2. Per the germline V gene, CDR1 is SNHLY and CDR2 is FYNNEI. The CDR3 is 15 residues long. The CDR3 nucleotides are TGTGCCAGCCGTGACTGGCAGGGAGGGACCGGGGAGCTGTTTTTT. Translated, it gives CASRDWQGGTGELFF.

Details on this clonotype: Being one base from a much bigger clone, this may be a read error. V and J are TRBV18 and TRBJ1-2; 7 bases fit TRBD1. Germline values: CDR1 KGHSH, CDR2 LQKENI. This CDR3 has 12 amino acids. In DNA form, the CDR3 reads TGTGCCAGCTCACCGACAGGGTCTGGCTGCACCTTC. Its protein is CASSPTGSGCTF.

This clonotype occurred many times. V gene TRBV7-9 combines with J gene TRBJ2-7; TRBD2 matches 7 bases. Germline trimming cut 0 bases from V and 6 bases from J; bases unmatched to any gene: 8. Germline V gene data show CDR1 as SEHNR and CDR2 as FQNEAQ (reference sequence). The CDR3 has 15 residues. The CDR3 protein is CASSLAWAGEPEQYF. Here the CDR3 DNA reads TGTGCCAGCAGCTTAGCGTGGGCGGGGGAACCCGAGCAGTACTTC.

This clonotype was observed at least ten times. The rearrangement links TRBV11-1 to TRBJ1-2, with 7 bases fitting TRBD1. The germline V gene has CDR1 SGHAT and CDR2 FQDESV (reference sequence). V lost 3 bases, J lost 6 bases, and 4 bases stayed unmatched. The CDR3 spans 13 residues. This CDR3 is CASSLEGAHGYTF. CDR3 DNA sequence: TGTGCCAGCAGCTTGGAGGGGGCGCATGGCTACACCTTC.

Concerning this clonotype itself: This could be a read error, since a much larger clone is one nucleotide away. The rearrangement joins TRBV20-1 to TRBJ2-3; 10 bases are a match to TRBD2. J was trimmed by 4 bases and V by 3 bases; bases with no gene match: 7. This CDR3 spans 15 amino acids. Germline loops: CDR1 DFQATT, CDR2 SNEGSKA (reference sequence). The DNA for the CDR3 is TGCAGTGCTAGCCCTAGCGGGGGCACCGCAGATACGCAGTATTTT. Translation gives CSASPSGGTADTQYF.

Only a few counts were recorded for this clonotype. The V gene is TRBV7-3, the J gene TRBJ1-6; 9 bases are a match to TRBD1. Trimming took 5 bases from V and 7 from J; bases not matched to a gene: 3. Germline CDR1 reads SGHTA; CDR2 reads FQGTGA. CDR3 size: 14 residues. CDR3 residues: CASSQDRGNSPLHF. For the CDR3, the DNA is TGTGCCAGCAGCCAGGACAGGGGAAATTCACCCCTCCACTTT.

This clonotype was detected a few times. J is TRBJ1-5 and V is TRBV28, with D uncertain. In germline, CDR1 is MDHEN, CDR2 SYDVKM. V dropped 6 bases and J dropped 2 bases, with 5 bases sitting between them. CDR3 length: 12 amino acids. CDR3 loop: CASRQRNQPQHF. The CDR3 region has the DNA TGTGCCAGCAGGCAGCGCAATCAGCCCCAGCATTTT.

In its sample, this clonotype was seen many times. The rearrangement links TRBV12-3 or TRBV12-4 to TRBJ2-3; D unresolved. Deletions cut 6 bases from V and 5 bases from J, with 6 bases between. This CDR3 is 11 amino acids long. The CDR3 reads CASRWRDTQYF. The CDR3 coding sequence is TGTGCCAGCAGATGGAGAGATACGCAGTATTTT.

This clonotype was counted at least ten times. V and J are TRBV3-1 and TRBJ1-5; D gene unclear. CDR3 length: 17 residues. The germline gives CDR1 LGHDT, CDR2 YNNKEL (reference sequence). Between the trimmed V and J ends, which lost 1 base and 2 bases, there was a span of 15 bases. The CDR3 nucleotides are TGTGCCAGCAGCCAAGGATCACCCCAGGTGCGCAATCAGCCCCAGCATTTT. As protein: CASSQGSPQVRNQPQHF.

The chain couples TRBV11-2 to TRBJ2-1; 12 bases are a match to TRBD2. The V gene's germline CDR1 is SGHAT and CDR2 FQNNGV. CDR3 length equals 19 residues. Trimming removed 4 bases from V and 1 base from J; junction bases left unmatched: 11. The CDR3 nucleotides are TGTGCCAGCAGCTCTCTACCCCGACTAGCGGGAGTTTCCTACAATGAGCAGTTCTTC. As protein: CASSSLPRLAGVSYNEQFF.

J is TRBJ2-5 and V is TRBV14; 8 bases agree with TRBD2. V was clipped by 2 bases and J by 2 bases; unmatched bases: 7. This CDR3 is 16 amino acids long. Germline loops: CDR1 SGHDN, CDR2 FVKESK. In nucleotides, the CDR3 is TGTGCCAGCAGCCAAAGTCTAGCGGGCTCTCAAGAGACCCAGTACTTC. Protein: CASSQSLAGSQETQYF.

This clonotype was seen at least ten times. The rearrangement uses TRBV12-3 or TRBV12-4 and TRBJ1-1; D gene unclear. This CDR3 is built from 13 residues. The ends were cut back, 7 bases at V and 0 bases at J, with 9 bases in the middle. The CDR3 bases are TGTGCCAGCAAAGGGAGTATGAACACTGAAGCTTTCTTT. It specifies CASKGSMNTEAFF.

This clonotype was detected many times. The chain couples TRBV12-3 or TRBV12-4 to TRBJ2-1, with TRBD1 as a possible D gene (6 bases). V shed 2 bases and J shed 7 bases, with 21 bases lying between them. This CDR3 has 17 residues. The CDR3 DNA follows: TGTGCCAGCAGTTTATCTTCACAGCGGAGAGGGGGTAATGAGCAGTTCTTC. This encodes CASSLSSQRRGGNEQFF.

The chain employs TRBV28 and TRBJ1-6; the match to TRBD1 covers 8 bases. The CDR3 runs 14 residues. CDR1 MDHEN and CDR2 SYDVKM come from the germline V gene. V was clipped by 7 bases and J by 10 bases; unmatched bases: 9. In DNA form, the CDR3 reads TGTGCCAGCACAGACGGACAGGGTCGGTCACCCCTCCACTTT. The encoded protein is CASTDGQGRSPLHF.

The sample holds many counts of this clonotype. The V call is TRBV11-2, the J call TRBJ2-1, with 10 nucleotides matching TRBD2. The CDR3 is 16 residues long. V shed 3 bases and J 0 bases; nucleotides not matched to a gene: 2. The germline V gene has CDR1 SGHAT and CDR2 FQNNGV. The CDR3 nucleotides read TGTGCCAGCAGCTTTCCTAGCGGGAGCTCCTACAATGAGCAGTTCTTC. It yields the protein CASSFPSGSSYNEQFF.

Regarding this clonotype: A much larger clone sits a single nucleotide away, making a read error possible. The gene calls are TRBV5-1 and TRBJ2-7, with 14 bases fitting TRBD2. After removal of 2 bases from V and 5 bases from J, the junction contained 15 bases not matched to a gene. The V gene's germline CDR1 is SGHRS and CDR2 YFSETQ. CDR3 size: 19 residues. The CDR3 DNA reads as TGCGCCAGCAGCTTCCGAGCGACTAGCGGGAGGGCCGTTGGCCACGAGCAGTACTTC. It is translated as CASSFRATSGRAVGHEQYF. The entire variable domain, with the rest obtained from reference TRBV5-1 and TRBJ2-7, is as follows: KAGVTQTPRYLIKTRGQQVTLSCSPISGHRSVSWYQQTPGQGLQFLFEYFSETQRNKGNFPGRFSGRQFSNSRSEMNVSTLELGDSALYLCASSFRATSGRAVGHEQYFGPGTRLTVT.

This clonotype was seen repeatedly, ten times or more. The chain joins TRBV2 to TRBJ2-1; D uncertain. V lost 6 bases, J lost 6 bases, and 6 bases lay in between. The CDR3 consists of 11 residues. Per the germline V gene, CDR1 is SNHLY and CDR2 is FYNNEI. The CDR3 DNA sequence: TGTGCCAGCAGCGTAATCAATGAGCAGTTCTTC. Protein product: CASSVINEQFF.